These T cell receptor beta chains were read from a single sample in a study of control samples from healthy donors and cancer patients. Sequencing was performed with immunoSEQ multiplex PCR; in TCRdb, only in-frame clones are kept and a portion is missing. Of 160,000 or so clones detected, about 94% appear once; the ten largest clones hold 8.5%. The sequenced sample consisted of blood. The receptors here all came from a woman aged 35 to 49 in good health. Both conserved end residues are part of each CDR3. Each record gives: clone size, J gene, V gene, D gene, CDR3 DNA, CDR3 protein. The D gene is left open where the match is weak. Clone size appears in some rows only: once, few, many, or a class for an expanded clone.

NA,TRBJ2-2,TRBV6-1,NA,TGTGCCAGCAGTGAAGCGGGAGAGACCGGGGAGCTGTTTTTT,CASSEAGETGELFF
NA,TRBJ2-5,TRBV2,TRBD2,TGTGCCAGCAGTGGACTAGCGGAGACCCAGTACTTC,CASSGLAETQYF
NA,TRBJ2-7,TRBV5-6,TRBD2,TGTGCCAGCAGCCCGCATCTAGCGGCAACTAGGTACGAGCAGTACTTC,CASSPHLAATRYEQYF
NA,TRBJ1-2,TRBV15,NA,TGTGCCACCAGCAGAGATAAGGCCACTGTCTATGGCTACACCTTC,CATSRDKATVYGYTF
NA,TRBJ1-1,TRBV6-2/TRBV6-3,NA,TGTGCCAGCAGTGGGACAAGAAGGGACACTGAAGCTTTCTTT,CASSGTRRDTEAFF
NA,TRBJ1-3,TRBV15,NA,TGTGCCACCAGCAGAGACAAGAGTTCTGGAAACACCATATATTTT,CATSRDKSSGNTIYF
NA,TRBJ2-7,TRBV11-2,TRBD1,TGTGCCAGCAGCCTAAGGACAGGGACCCCCTACGAGCAGTACTTC,CASSLRTGTPYEQYF
NA,TRBJ2-2,TRBV7-7,TRBD1,TGTGCTAGCAGCCCAACAGGGGTAGGGACCGGGGAGCTGTTTTTT,CASSPTGVGTGELFF
NA,TRBJ1-5,TRBV6-5,NA,TGTGCCAGCAGCTCCGGGCCTTGGGGCAATCAGCCCCAGCATTTT,CASSSGPWGNQPQHF
NA,TRBJ2-1,TRBV25-1,NA,TGTGCCAGCAGTGAATTCAGAGCGGGCATCAATGAGCAGTTCTTC,CASSEFRAGINEQFF
NA,TRBJ1-1,TRBV18,NA,TGTGCCAGCTCACCTCAGGGTGTCGCGGGTGAAGCTTTCTTT,CASSPQGVAGEAFF
NA,TRBJ1-1,TRBV3-1/TRBV3-2,NA,TGTGCCAGCAGGGAGCAGGGTCTGAACACTGAAGCTTTCTTT,CASREQGLNTEAFF
NA,TRBJ1-2,TRBV5-1,TRBD1,TGCGCCAGCAGCTTGGAACAGGGGAGTGGCTACACCTTC,CASSLEQGSGYTF
once,TRBJ1-2,TRBV19,NA,TGTGCCAGTAGTACCCGTTTGCAGGCCAACTATGGCTACACCTTC,CASSTRLQANYGYTF
NA,TRBJ1-1,TRBV6-2/TRBV6-3,TRBD1,TGTGCCAGCAGCGACAGGGGCCACACTGAAGCTTTCTTT,CASSDRGHTEAFF
NA,TRBJ1-1,TRBV7-2,NA,TGTGTCAGCAGCTTAACGGAGGGGACTGAAGCTTTCTTT,CVSSLTEGTEAFF
NA,TRBJ2-1,TRBV19,TRBD1,TGTGCCAGTAGTTTCCCTAAGGGACAGGGAGACAATGAGCAGTTCTTC,CASSFPKGQGDNEQFF
once,TRBJ1-1,TRBV6-5,NA,TGTGCCAGCAACCAAAGACGAGCGAACACTGAAGCTTTCTTT,CASNQRRANTEAFF
NA,TRBJ2-2,TRBV5-5,TRBD2,TGTGCCAGCAGCTTGATGTCGGGGGGGGTCACCGGGGAGCTGTTTTTT,CASSLMSGGVTGELFF
NA,TRBJ1-5,TRBV27,NA,TGTGCCAGCAGTTTAGAAGGACAATTTCAGCCCCAGCATTTT,CASSLEGQFQPQHF
NA,TRBJ1-2,TRBV5-1,NA,TGCGCCAGCAGCTTGGCGGGGGCGGCTAACTATGGCTACACCTTC,CASSLAGAANYGYTF
NA,TRBJ1-1,TRBV30,NA,TGTGCCTGGAGTGTTCCCTTCACTGAAGCTTTCTTT,CAWSVPFTEAFF
NA,TRBJ1-3,TRBV3-1/TRBV3-2,TRBD1,TGTGCCAGCAGCCCGGGGACAGGGGGATACTCTGGAAACACCATATATTTT,CASSPGTGGYSGNTIYF
NA,TRBJ1-3,TRBV5-5,NA,TGTGCCAGCAGCTCGGGCGACACGGGGGGAAACACCATATATTTT,CASSSGDTGGNTIYF
NA,TRBJ2-1,TRBV19,NA,TGTGCCAGTAGTATTATCGGCGGAGGGGGATCCTACAATGAGCAGTTCTTC,CASSIIGGGGSYNEQFF
NA,TRBJ2-2,TRBV19,TRBD2,TGTGCCAGTGGTGGTGGACTAGCGGGAGTTAGCACCGGGGAGCTGTTTTTT,CASGGGLAGVSTGELFF
NA,TRBJ2-1,TRBV9,NA,TGTGCCAGCAGCCTTCGGGGGGCCTCACCCAATGAGCAGTTCTTC,CASSLRGASPNEQFF
NA,TRBJ1-2,TRBV29-1,TRBD1,TGCAGCGGAGGGGACAGCACGAACTATGGCTACACCTTC,CSGGDSTNYGYTF
NA,TRBJ1-2,TRBV9,NA,TGTGCCAGCAGCGTAGGAGGGGCTAACTATGGCTACACCTTC,CASSVGGANYGYTF
NA,TRBJ1-5,TRBV4-3,NA,TGCGCCAGCAGCCCCGGGGGGGCAGGGACTCAGCCCCAGCATTTT,CASSPGGAGTQPQHF
NA,TRBJ1-2,TRBV12-5,TRBD1,TGTGCTAGTGGTTTGATGCAGACAGGGGAAGGCTACACCTTC,CASGLMQTGEGYTF
once,TRBJ1-5,TRBV19,NA,TGTGCCAGTAGGACCGGCGGGTTTTATGCTAGGCTGCCCCAGCATTTT,CASRTGGFYARLPQHF
NA,TRBJ2-2,TRBV5-1,NA,TGCGCCAGCAGCTTACAGCGAACGAACACCGGGGAGCTGTTTTTT,CASSLQRTNTGELFF
NA,TRBJ2-1,TRBV3-1/TRBV3-2,NA,TGTGCCAGCAGCCAAACCGGGACACCTTACAATGAGCAGTTCTTC,CASSQTGTPYNEQFF
NA,TRBJ1-1,TRBV6-1,NA,TGTGCCAGCAGTGGACCGGCCGGGACACCCTCCCAAGGGGGAGCTTTCTTT,CASSGPAGTPSQGGAFF
few,TRBJ1-2,TRBV9,NA,TGTGCCAGCGGGGGCTATGGCTACACCTTC,CASGGYGYTF
few,TRBJ1-2,TRBV6-4,TRBD1,TGTGCCAGCATCCTGCCGGGACAGGGATATGGCTACACCTTC,CASILPGQGYGYTF
NA,TRBJ2-3,TRBV7-9,NA,TGTGCCAGCAGCTTAGCGGCTACAGATACGCAGTATTTT,CASSLAATDTQYF
NA,TRBJ1-2,TRBV27,TRBD1,TGTGCCAGCAGTTTTAGACGGACAGGGGGCAGCTACACCTTC,CASSFRRTGGSYTF
NA,TRBJ2-7,TRBV6-2/TRBV6-3,TRBD2,TGTGCCAGCAGCCTGGGACTAGCGGGAGTGTGGTACGAGCAGTACTTC,CASSLGLAGVWYEQYF
NA,TRBJ1-2,TRBV28,NA,TGTGCCAGCAGCCAAACAGGGTTTCCGTATGGCTACACCTTC,CASSQTGFPYGYTF
NA,TRBJ2-1,TRBV12-3/TRBV12-4,NA,TGTGCCAGCTCGACTAGTATAGGCGAGCAGTTCTTC,CASSTSIGEQFF
NA,TRBJ1-1,TRBV29-1,NA,TGCAGCGTGGTACACCTGAACACTGAAGCTTTCTTT,CSVVHLNTEAFF
once,TRBJ2-3,TRBV7-9,NA,TGTGCCAGCGCTTTTGGACAAGTGAGGACAGATACGCAGTATTTT,CASAFGQVRTDTQYF
NA,TRBJ1-5,TRBV28,NA,TGTGCCAGCAGCCCTGGGGGCATCATTCAGCCCCAGCATTTT,CASSPGGIIQPQHF
NA,TRBJ2-7,TRBV19,TRBD1,TGTGCCAGTAGTATACCGACAGGGCCGGGCTACGAGCAGTACTTC,CASSIPTGPGYEQYF
NA,TRBJ2-5,TRBV7-2,TRBD2,TGTGCCAGCAGCTTAGTTGTTTCGCTAGCGGGAGTCGGGACCCAGTACTTC,CASSLVVSLAGVGTQYF
NA,TRBJ2-6,TRBV11-2,TRBD1,TGTGCCAGCAGAAGTACGGGGACAGATGGTAAGGTCCTGACTTTC,CASRSTGTDGKVLTF
NA,TRBJ1-2,TRBV18,TRBD1,TGTGCCAGCTCAAAGGCAGGGGGAGCCTATGGCTACACCTTC,CASSKAGGAYGYTF
NA,TRBJ2-7,TRBV7-2,TRBD1,TGTGCCAGCACCGGGACAGGTAGCCACGAGCAGTACTTC,CASTGTGSHEQYF
NA,TRBJ1-3,TRBV25-1,NA,TGTGCCAGCAGTGGCTTAACAGTAATTTCTGGAAACACCATATATTTT,CASSGLTVISGNTIYF
NA,TRBJ1-6,TRBV6-5,NA,TGTGCCAGCAGTTACGCCTATAATTCACCCCTCCACTTT,CASSYAYNSPLHF
NA,TRBJ2-7,TRBV18,TRBD2,TGTGCCAGCTCACCCCTACTAGCGGGAGGGACCTACGAGCAGTACTTC,CASSPLLAGGTYEQYF
NA,TRBJ1-5,TRBV5-1,TRBD1,TGCGCCAGCAGCAGGACAGGGAGTCAGCCCCAGCATTTT,CASSRTGSQPQHF
NA,TRBJ2-1,TRBV6-6,NA,TGTGCCAGCAGTCGGACCGACCTTGGGGGTGAGCAGTTCTTC,CASSRTDLGGEQFF
NA,TRBJ1-2,TRBV7-9,NA,TGTGCCAGCAGTCAACAGGGAAATAATGGCTACACCTTC,CASSQQGNNGYTF
NA,TRBJ2-7,TRBV29-1,NA,TGCAGCGTTGGTGGCCTGGGCGTACGGGACGAGCAGTACTTC,CSVGGLGVRDEQYF